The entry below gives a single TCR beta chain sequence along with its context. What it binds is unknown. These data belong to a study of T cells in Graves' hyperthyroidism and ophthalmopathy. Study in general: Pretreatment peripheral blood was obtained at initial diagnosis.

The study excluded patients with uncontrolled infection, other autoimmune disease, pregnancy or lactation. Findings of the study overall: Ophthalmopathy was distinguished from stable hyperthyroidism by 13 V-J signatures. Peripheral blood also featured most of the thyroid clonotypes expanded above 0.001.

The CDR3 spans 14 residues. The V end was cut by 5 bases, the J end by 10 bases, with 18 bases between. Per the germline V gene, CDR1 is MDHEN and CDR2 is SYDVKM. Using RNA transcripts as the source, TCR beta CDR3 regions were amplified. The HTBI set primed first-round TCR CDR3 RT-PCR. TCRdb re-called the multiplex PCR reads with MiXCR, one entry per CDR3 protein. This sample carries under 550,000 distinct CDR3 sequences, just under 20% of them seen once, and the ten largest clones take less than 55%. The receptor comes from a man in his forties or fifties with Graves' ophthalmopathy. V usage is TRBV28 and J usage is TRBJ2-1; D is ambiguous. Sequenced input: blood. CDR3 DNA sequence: TGTGCCAGCAGTCCTGGTTCTTTTGTTTTGGAGCAGTTCTTC. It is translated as CASSPGSFVLEQFF.